Described below is a single TCR beta chain sequence and its context. This entry is derived from a study of cytomegalovirus exposure and HLA in healthy donors. The study ran its PCR with 60 Vbeta and 13 Jbeta primers. Source study methods: The authors later counted roughly 79 million unique TCR beta chains, some 10 million of them shared. The table came from immunoSEQ multiplex PCR; TCRdb's copy has only in-frame clones and leaves some out. V and J calls and clone size are given by that table; D and trimming were obtained from the DNA. The sample yields around 94,000 clones, 75% to 90% seen once. Each donor was healthy, and each was a bone marrow donor. Germline V gene data show CDR1 as MNHEY and CDR2 as SVGAGI. CDR3 length equals 15 residues. With 6 bases clipped from V and 4 bases from J, the junction kept 9 bases outside the gene matches.

The source of this sequence is a man aged 35-49 years in good health and CMV-seronegative. Source material: PBMCs. The chain links TRBV6-5 to TRBJ2-7; 10 bases fit TRBD1. The CDR3 sequence: CASRIDRGRRYEQYF. The CDR3 DNA is TGTGCCAGCAGGATAGACAGGGGGCGTCGATACGAGCAGTACTTC.